What follows are 10 T cell receptor beta chains derived from one specimen sequenced in a study of blood T cell repertoires in COVID-19. The table came from immunoSEQ multiplex PCR; TCRdb's copy has only in-frame clones and leaves some out. There are under 100,000 clones in the sample; about 80% occur only once, and around 13% lies in the top ten. Sequenced input: peripheral blood. The receptors stem from a woman in her thirties or forties with active or convalescent COVID-19.

This chain joins TRBV2 and TRBJ2-5; 9 nucleotides agree with TRBD2. The J segment lost 2 bases and the V segment lost 7 bases, leaving 20 bases of the junction unmatched. The CDR3 is made up of 19 amino acids. Germline CDR1 is SNHLY and CDR2 is FYNNEI. The chain's CDR3 is CASIRAAGGHASLQETQYF. CDR3 nucleotides: TGTGCCAGCATCCGGGCAGCGGGGGGACACGCTTCCTTACAAGAGACCCAGTACTTC.

The V and J genes are TRBV7-2 and TRBJ1-2; TRBD1 matches 7 bases. After removal of 0 bases from V and 1 base from J, the junction contained 8 bases not matched to a gene. This CDR3 has 17 residues. Germline V gene lookup returns CDR1 SGHTA and CDR2 FQGNSA. CDR3 DNA: TGTGCCAGCAGCTTAGCCCCCGGGACAGCGTATAACTATGGCTACACCTTC. Translated, it gives CASSLAPGTAYNYGYTF.

This chain uses TRBV11-2 with TRBJ1-6, with 7 bases matching TRBD1. V was clipped by 5 bases and J by 7 bases; unmatched bases: 8. From germline, CDR1 is SGHAT and CDR2 FQNNGV. The CDR3 spans 15 residues. The chain's CDR3 is CASSLGGTANSPLHF. The CDR3 nucleotides read TGTGCCAGCAGCCTAGGGGGGACAGCGAATTCACCCCTCCACTTT.

This chain's CDR3 is CASSNGQGNQPQHF. For the CDR3, the DNA is TGTGCCAGCAGCAACGGACAGGGAAATCAGCCCCAGCATTTT. V gene TRBV6-2 or TRBV6-3 combines with J gene TRBJ1-5, with 8 bases that match TRBD1. CDR1 is MNHEY and CDR2 is SVGEGT in the germline V gene. CDR3 length: 14 residues. The V and J ends lost 6 bases and 4 bases, in that order; junction bases with no gene match: 5.

This clone was observed a few times. This sequence joins TRBV15 and TRBJ2-2, with a weak D call TRBD1 (6 bases). In germline, CDR1 is LNHNV, CDR2 YYDKDF (reference sequence). The CDR3 is made up of 14 amino acids. V was shortened by 6 bases and J by 1 base, with 9 bases between the two germline ends. The CDR3 DNA reads TGTGCCACCAGGGGACACCAGAACACCGGGGAGCTGTTTTTT. Protein product: CATRGHQNTGELFF.

The chain uses TRBV12-3 or TRBV12-4 and TRBJ2-7, with D possibly being TRBD2 (5 bases). V lost 2 bases to trimming and J lost 6 bases, with 11 bases between them. CDR3 length: 13 amino acids. In DNA form, the CDR3 reads TGTGCCAGCAGTTTACTGGGAGTGGGCGAGCAGTACTTC. This translates into CASSLLGVGEQYF.

The V gene is TRBV7-2, the J gene TRBJ2-4, with TRBD2 matching over 9 bases. V gave up 2 bases and J gave up 7 bases; unmatched junction bases: 9. CDR1 and CDR2 from the germline V gene are SGHTA and FQGNSA. CDR3 length equals 16 residues. DNA of the CDR3: TGTGCCAGCAGCTTATCCGAGGCGGGGGGGCAGAACATTCAGTACTTC. Amino acid sequence: CASSLSEAGGQNIQYF.

A note on this clone: The identical CDR3 is also encoded by other nucleotide sequences in the sample. The V call is TRBV5-1, the J call TRBJ2-1, with TRBD2 identical over 12 bases. The CDR3 is made up of 14 amino acids. Germline trimming cut 4 bases from V and 7 bases from J; bases unmatched to any gene: 3. Germline assignment: CDR1 SGHRS and CDR2 YFSETQ. The CDR3 nucleotides are TGCGCCAGCAGCCCGACTAGCGGGAGTAATGAGCAGTTCTTC. Residues: CASSPTSGSNEQFF.

The chain joins TRBV27 to TRBJ2-3; D is undetermined. CDR1 and CDR2 from the germline V gene are MNHEY and SMNVEV (reference sequence). There are 15 residues in the CDR3. The germline V and J ends were trimmed by 1 base and 0 bases, with 8 bases remaining between them. The CDR3 spells CASSLFGLSTDTQYF. The CDR3 DNA reads as TGTGCCAGCAGTTTATTTGGGCTCAGCACAGATACGCAGTATTTT.

This chain connects TRBV3-1 (or the pseudogene TRBV3-2) to TRBJ1-5; the match to TRBD1 covers 10 bases. J gave up 2 bases and V 0 bases, and 10 bases lay outside the gene matches. Germline V gives CDR1 LGHDT, CDR2 YNNKEL (reference sequence). The CDR3 spans 19 residues. The CDR3 region has the DNA TGTGCCAGCAGCCAAGATGCTGAGACAGGGGGCACGGGCAATCAGCCCCAGCATTTT. It specifies CASSQDAETGGTGNQPQHF.